This TCR beta chain was sequenced during a study of response to subunit inactivated influenza vaccine. Comments on this clonotype: Its antigen is unidentified.

In germline, CDR1 is MDHEN, CDR2 SYDVKM. Unmatched junction bases numbered 9, after V lost 4 bases and J lost 0 bases. The CDR3 covers 17 residues. Study-wide findings and caveats: Each seasonal influenza vaccination, the authors suggested, recruits few new T cells.

TCRdb analysed the RT-PCR reads with MiXCR anew, one entry per CDR3 protein. Of around 200,000 distinct CDR3 sequences in the sample, around a tenth were seen once. The sequence was obtained from a man aged 50 or older who received an inactivated influenza vaccine. The chain uses TRBV28 and TRBJ2-7; 10 positions agree with TRBD2. Sequencing was performed on non-naive T cells sorted from PBMCs, taken on the day of vaccination. DNA of the CDR3: TGTGCCAGCAGTTCGCTAGGACTAGCGGAGAGCTCCTACGAGCAGTACTTC. This encodes CASSSLGLAESSYEQYF.